This T cell receptor beta chain was captured by sequencing in a study of identical twins. Germline CDR1 reads DFQATT; CDR2 reads SNEGSKA (reference sequence). There are 13 residues in the CDR3. V lost 5 bases, J lost 1 base, and 11 bases lay in between. In TCRdb, the 5' RACE reads were re-called with MiXCR into one record per CDR3 protein. The profile shows 550,000 to 700,000 distinct CDR3 sequences, 21% of them singletons. This clonotype was detected only a few times. This sample was shared with a second study, whose subject was T cells expressing NK-cell markers.

J is TRBJ1-1 and V is TRBV20-1; D possibly corresponds to TRBD1 (6 bases). The sequencing input was PBMCs. This TCR was sampled from a woman under 30 in good health. As DNA, the CDR3 is TGCAGTGCTCGGACAGTGACGAACACTGAAGCTTTCTTT. Translation: CSARTVTNTEAFF.